This TCR beta chain was identified during a study of blood T cell repertoires in COVID-19. Overall study context: The United States, Italy and Spain provided the acute and convalescent COVID-19 samples. In each case, the material was cDNA or gDNA derived from T cells, B-cell-depleted T cells, or PBMCs.

Germline V gene lookup returns CDR1 SGHAT and CDR2 FQNNGV. V shed 3 bases, J shed 4 bases, and the junction held 0 bases outside the gene matches. This CDR3 region has 15 residues. In the original analysis: The assay estimated nucleated cells by amplifying reference gene primers. Assay used: immunoSEQ multiplex PCR; TCRdb lists only in-frame clones, some missing. The V and J calls and the clone size are those of that table, but D and trimming were determined from the DNA. The data contain fewer than 250,000 clones, 83% of them singletons. This clone occurred once. In the same sample, other DNA sequences code for this CDR3.

This chain connects TRBV11-2 to TRBJ2-1; 13 bases are a match to TRBD2. The sample comprised peripheral blood. The sequence came from a woman aged 50 to 65 with acute or convalescent COVID-19. DNA of the CDR3: TGTGCCAGCAGCTTGGGACTAGCGGGATACAATGAGCAGTTCTTC. This sequence encodes CASSLGLAGYNEQFF.